The 25 T cell receptor beta chains presented below share a single source sample, sequenced in a study of blood T cell repertoires in COVID-19. The assay was immunoSEQ multiplex PCR, and TCRdb's table has in-frame clones only and misses some. Of 400,000 or so clones listed, more than 75% are singletons. Input material: PBMCs or T cells enriched from blood (not recorded which). Receptors were obtained from a man aged 35 to 55 in a cohort exposed to, infected with or recovered from COVID-19 (not recorded which).

V gene TRBV10-3 combines with J gene TRBJ2-2; D is perhaps TRBD2 (5 bases). CDR3 length: 16 amino acids. CDR1 is ENHRY, CDR2 SYGVKD, per germline. The germline V and J ends were trimmed by 4 bases and 7 bases, with 19 bases remaining between them. The CDR3 here is CAISGQRLAGHGELFF. The CDR3 bases are TGTGCCATCAGTGGGCAGAGGCTAGCCGGCCACGGGGAGCTGTTTTTT.

The sample holds a few counts of this clone. The sample holds other DNA sequences that translate to the same CDR3. The rearrangement joins TRBV5-1 to TRBJ1-2, with a tentative D call TRBD1 (5 bases). Germline V CDR1 and CDR2: SGHRS, YFSETQ. V was shortened by 0 bases and J by 2 bases, with 5 bases between the two germline ends. The CDR3 consists of 13 residues. In nucleotides, the CDR3 is TGCGCCAGCAGCTTGGACAGGAACTATGGCTACACCTTC. Amino acids: CASSLDRNYGYTF.

The V and J genes are TRBV15 and TRBJ2-4; the match to TRBD2 covers 7 bases. Per germline, CDR1 LNHNV and CDR2 YYDKDF (reference sequence). The length of the CDR3 is 16 residues. V trimming: 5 bases; J trimming: 0 bases; junction bases outside the gene matches: 7. The CDR3 DNA follows: TGTGCCACCAGCCCGAGGGAGGGTCTAGCCAAAAACATTCAGTACTTC. It yields the protein CATSPREGLAKNIQYF.

This rearrangement joins TRBV2 to TRBJ2-7; unclear D gene. V was clipped by 6 bases and J by 3 bases, with 6 bases between them. Germline V gene lookup returns CDR1 SNHLY and CDR2 FYNNEI. The CDR3 runs to 11 residues. The CDR3 DNA is TGTGCCAGCAGGACACTCTACGAGCAGTACTTC. Protein sequence: CASRTLYEQYF.

CDR3 region: CASRTNQETQYF. The DNA for the CDR3 is TGTGCCAGCCGCACAAACCAAGAGACCCAGTACTTC. V gene TRBV6-5 combines with J gene TRBJ2-5; D is unresolved. Germline CDR1 and CDR2: MNHEY and SVGAGI. Trimming pared 8 bases from V and 0 bases from J, leaving 7 bases between. This CDR3 comprises 12 residues.

This sequence joins TRBV5-1 and TRBJ2-6, with 7 bases identical to TRBD1. The germline gives CDR1 SGHRS, CDR2 YFSETQ. The length of the CDR3 is 22 residues. J gave up 0 bases and V 0 bases, and 18 bases lay outside the gene matches. CDR3: CASSLDRGGLAPVSSGANVLTF. The DNA for the CDR3 is TGCGCCAGCAGCTTGGACAGGGGCGGTTTGGCCCCAGTGTCCTCTGGGGCCAACGTCCTGACTTTC.

The chain combines TRBV5-1 with TRBJ2-3, with D possibly being TRBD1 (5 bases). V was trimmed by 7 bases and J by 4 bases, leaving 16 bases between them. Germline assignment: CDR1 SGHRS and CDR2 YFSETQ. This CDR3 has 14 amino acids. CDR3 amino acids: CASLQEPLSDTQYF. Written as DNA, the CDR3 is TGCGCCAGCTTACAGGAACCCTTGTCAGATACGCAGTATTTT. The complete variable domain, with remaining parts taken from reference TRBV5-1 and TRBJ2-3, reads KAGVTQTPRYLIKTRGQQVTLSCSPISGHRSVSWYQQTPGQGLQFLFEYFSETQRNKGNFPGRFSGRQFSNSRSEMNVSTLELGDSALYLCASLQEPLSDTQYFGPGTRLTVL.

In its sample, this clone was seen once. The chain links TRBV3-1 (or the pseudogene TRBV3-2) to TRBJ1-4; 7 positions match TRBD1. V lost 3 bases, J lost 6 bases, and 7 bases stayed unmatched. Germline CDR1 is LGHDT and CDR2 is YNNKEL (reference sequence). This CDR3 has 15 residues. For the CDR3, the DNA is TGTGCCAGCAGCCAGACAGGGTGGCGTGATGAAAAACTGTTTTTT. It specifies CASSQTGWRDEKLFF.

This clone has only a few counts. The chain uses TRBV19 and TRBJ1-1; 11 bases map to TRBD1. Germline CDR1 reads LNHDA; CDR2 reads SQIVND (reference sequence). The CDR3 is 14 amino acids. The J segment lost 12 bases and the V segment lost 3 bases, leaving 9 bases of the junction unmatched. The CDR3, as DNA: TGTGCCAGTAGTATGTCGGGGGACAGGGGGACATCTTTCTTT. Translated, it gives CASSMSGDRGTSFF.

The chain uses TRBV18 and TRBJ1-2; 8 bases map to TRBD1. V dropped 3 bases and J dropped 6; count of bases not matched to a gene: 3. The CDR3 sequence is 13 residues long. Looked up from germline, CDR1 is KGHSH and CDR2 is LQKENI. The CDR3 reads CASSPLTGDGYTF. The CDR3 nucleotides read TGTGCCAGCTCACCTTTGACAGGGGATGGCTACACCTTC.

This chain uses TRBV28 with TRBJ1-2; 9 bases fit TRBD1. The V segment lost 7 bases and the J segment 6 bases; nucleotides outside the gene matches: 9. CDR3 length equals 14 residues. The germline V gene has CDR1 MDHEN and CDR2 SYDVKM. In DNA, the CDR3 is TGTGCCAGCACCAAAGCGGGACAGGGCCATGGCTACACCTTC. Translating gives CASTKAGQGHGYTF.

This rearrangement joins TRBV19 to TRBJ2-7; TRBD2 is a possible D gene (8 bases). Per the germline V gene, CDR1 is LNHDA and CDR2 is SQIVND (reference sequence). The CDR3 spans 15 residues. V lost 5 bases and J 6 bases, leaving 20 bases between the germline ends. The CDR3 sequence is CASSLAGLGGSEQYF. The CDR3 nucleotides read TGTGCCAGTAGTCTGGCGGGACTAGGGGGCTCCGAGCAGTACTTC.

The rearrangement joins TRBV10-3 to TRBJ2-7, with D possibly matching TRBD2 (5 bases). Trimming shortened V by 2 bases and J by 3 bases, and 8 bases separated the two germline ends. Per germline, CDR1 ENHRY and CDR2 SYGVKD. CDR3 length equals 13 residues. CDR3 coding DNA: TGTGCCATCAGTGAGCTGACTAACTACGAGCAGTACTTC. Protein sequence: CAISELTNYEQYF.

This chain uses TRBV5-1 with TRBJ1-4; D remains ambiguous. Germline values: CDR1 SGHRS, CDR2 YFSETQ. This CDR3 has 15 residues. The ends were cut back, 0 bases at V and 3 bases at J, with 9 bases in the middle. The CDR3, as DNA: TGCGCCAGCAGCTTGGACGAGGGTTCTAATGAAAAACTGTTTTTT. The encoded protein is CASSLDEGSNEKLFF.

This clone was recorded a few times. CDR3 sequence: CSASSTSGRTREQYF. The CDR3 bases are TGCAGTGCTAGTTCGACTAGCGGGAGAACGCGTGAGCAGTACTTC. The chain carries TRBV20-1 and TRBJ2-7; 12 bases match TRBD2. The CDR3 consists of 15 residues. CDR1 and CDR2 from the germline V gene are DFQATT and SNEGSKA (reference sequence). With 3 bases clipped from V and 7 bases from J, the junction kept 10 bases outside the gene matches.

CDR3: CASSPGNMNTEAFF. In DNA, the CDR3 is TGTGCCAGCAGCCCGGGGAACATGAACACTGAAGCTTTCTTT. This sequence joins TRBV7-2 and TRBJ1-1; D is uncertain. Germline CDR1 SGHTA, CDR2 FQGNSA. The V and J ends lost 5 bases and 0 bases respectively, with 10 bases between them. The CDR3 is 14 residues long.

The chain carries TRBV6-6 and TRBJ1-1; D unresolved. In germline, CDR1 is MNHNY, CDR2 SVGAGI (reference sequence). The CDR3 consists of 10 residues. V was trimmed by 6 bases and J by 4 bases, leaving 3 bases between them. The CDR3 sequence is CASRATEAFF. Here the CDR3 DNA reads TGTGCCAGCAGGGCCACTGAAGCTTTCTTT.

The chain uses TRBV6-5 and TRBJ2-2; 11 bases line up with TRBD2. Germline CDR1 MNHEY, CDR2 SVGAGI. This CDR3 region has 15 residues. V gave up 7 bases and J gave up 7 bases; unmatched junction bases: 8. The CDR3 DNA reads as TGTGCCAGCACCCGAGGGACTAGCGGTAACGGGGAGCTGTTTTTT. It is translated as CASTRGTSGNGELFF.

V usage is TRBV3-1 (or the pseudogene TRBV3-2) and J usage is TRBJ1-1; weak D call: TRBD1 (5 bases). The CDR3 spans 13 residues. The V gene's germline CDR1 is LGHDT and CDR2 YNNKEL (reference sequence). V lost 1 base to trimming and J lost 7 bases, with 10 bases between them. The CDR3 protein is CASSQGGGGEAFF. The CDR3 region has the DNA TGTGCCAGCAGCCAAGGGGGGGGTGGTGAAGCTTTCTTT.

CDR3 sequence: CATSGGGNSPLHF. In DNA, the CDR3 is TGTGCCACCTCCGGGGGAGGCAATTCACCCCTCCACTTT. V gene TRBV6-5 combines with J gene TRBJ1-6, with a weak D call TRBD1 (5 bases). The CDR3 contains 13 residues. Germline values: CDR1 MNHEY, CDR2 SVGAGI. The V and J ends lost 10 bases and 7 bases respectively, with 14 bases between them.

This clone has a single count. The chain has TRBV28 and TRBJ2-7; 7 bases agree with TRBD2. The V gene's germline CDR1 is MDHEN and CDR2 SYDVKM. V lost 5 bases and J lost 3; bases outside the gene matches: 13. The CDR3 consists of 16 residues. The CDR3 DNA reads as TGTGCCAGCAGTCCCTGGGGGAGCGGGAAGCTCTACGAGCAGTACTTC. Protein product: CASSPWGSGKLYEQYF.

V and J are TRBV10-3 and TRBJ1-3; a possible D gene is TRBD1 (5 bases). Germline loops: CDR1 ENHRY, CDR2 SYGVKD. The ends were cut back, 8 bases at V and 2 bases at J, with 13 bases in the middle. The CDR3 contains 14 residues. The CDR3 protein is CAIGRRETGNTIYF. The CDR3 nucleotides read TGTGCCATCGGACGCAGGGAAACTGGAAACACCATATATTTT.

CDR3 in amino acids: CASSVRTGIGNTIYF. The CDR3 nucleotides are TGTGCCAGCAGTGTTCGGACAGGTATAGGCAACACCATATATTTT. This chain links TRBV25-1 with TRBJ1-3, with TRBD1 identical over 7 bases. The germline V gene has CDR1 MGHDK and CDR2 SYGVNS. V was pared by 4 bases and J by 7 bases, with 10 bases of the junction left unmatched. This CDR3 region has 15 residues.

V gene TRBV27 combines with J gene TRBJ1-2, with a tentative D call TRBD1 (6 bases). V shed 5 bases and J shed 4 bases, with 17 bases lying between them. CDR1 and CDR2 (germline): MNHEY, SMNVEV (reference sequence). The length of the CDR3 is 15 residues. CDR3 amino acids: CASSHRTKGVYGYTF. CDR3 DNA: TGTGCCAGCAGTCATCGGACAAAGGGGGTCTATGGCTACACCTTC.

The chain combines TRBV19 with TRBJ1-1; D may be TRBD1 (5 bases). The CDR3 covers 17 residues. Germline V gene lookup returns CDR1 LNHDA and CDR2 SQIVND (reference sequence). V was pared by 9 bases and J by 0 bases, with 23 bases between. The CDR3 sequence: CASQHRGGVSMNTEAFF. The CDR3 coding sequence is TGTGCCAGCCAACACCGGGGCGGGGTTTCCATGAACACTGAAGCTTTCTTT.